This T cell receptor beta chain was recorded in a study of neurological immune-mediated disorders. cDNA was made by 5'RACE with 10-nucleotide random UMIs. A single record per CDR3 protein comes from TCRdb applying MiXCR to the 5' RACE reads. This table has 55,000 to 70,000 distinct CDR3 sequences, about an eighth appearing once. This clonotype was counted many times. Its cognate antigen is unknown. Study-wide results and limits: Patients with HTLV-1-associated myelopathy showed the most TCR clonal expansion. Those with multiple sclerosis showed the least, falling below healthy controls.

Germline CDR1 SGHVS, CDR2 FQNEAQ. The length of the CDR3 is 17 residues. V lost 1 base and J lost 2; bases outside the gene matches: 8. The chain uses TRBV7-8 and TRBJ2-5; 9 nucleotides line up with TRBD2. Material: PBMCs. This clonotype was obtained from a man aged 60 to 69 in good health. CDR3 nucleotides: TGTGCCAGCAGCTTAGTTCCTAGCGGGGACCTACAAGAGACCCAGTACTTC. Translation: CASSLVPSGDLQETQYF.